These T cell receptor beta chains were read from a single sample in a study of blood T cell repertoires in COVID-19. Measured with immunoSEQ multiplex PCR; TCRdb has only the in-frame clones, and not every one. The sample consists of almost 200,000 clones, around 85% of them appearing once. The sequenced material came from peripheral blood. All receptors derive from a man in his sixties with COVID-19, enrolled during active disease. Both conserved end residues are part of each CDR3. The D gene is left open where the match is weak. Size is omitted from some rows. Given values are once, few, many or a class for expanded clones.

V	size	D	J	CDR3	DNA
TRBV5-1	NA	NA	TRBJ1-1	CASSLAGSNTEAFF	TGCGCCAGCAGCTTGGCGGGGTCGAACACTGAAGCTTTCTTT
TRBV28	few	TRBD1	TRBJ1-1	CASKNRGGTEAFF	TGTGCCAGCAAAAACAGGGGGGGGACTGAAGCTTTCTTT
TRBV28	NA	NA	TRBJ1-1	CASSLWGGYTEAFF	TGTGCCAGCAGTTTGTGGGGGGGTTACACTGAAGCTTTCTTT
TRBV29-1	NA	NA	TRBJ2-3	CSVEDREDTQYF	TGCAGCGTTGAGGACAGAGAGGATACGCAGTATTTT
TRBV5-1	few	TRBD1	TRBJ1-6	CASSLETGPYSPLHF	TGCGCCAGCAGCTTGGAGACAGGGCCTTATTCACCCCTCCACTTT
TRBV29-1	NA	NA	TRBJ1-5	CSVALGVNQPQHF	TGCAGCGTTGCCCTAGGGGTCAATCAGCCCCAGCATTTT
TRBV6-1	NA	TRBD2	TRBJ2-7	CASSEGLAGPYEQYF	TGTGCCAGCAGTGAGGGGCTAGCGGGCCCCTACGAGCAGTACTTC
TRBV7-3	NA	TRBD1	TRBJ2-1	CASGIPGQGIHEQFF	TGTGCCAGCGGCATTCCGGGACAGGGGATCCATGAGCAGTTCTTC
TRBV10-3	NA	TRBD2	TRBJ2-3	CAISGREGGDTQYF	TGTGCCATCAGCGGGAGGGAGGGAGGAGATACGCAGTATTTT
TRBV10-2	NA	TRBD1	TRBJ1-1	CASRPPGQGSTEAFF	TGCGCCAGCAGGCCGCCGGGACAGGGCTCAACTGAAGCTTTCTTT
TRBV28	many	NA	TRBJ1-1	CASTGQGDEAFF	TGTGCCAGCACTGGGCAGGGCGATGAAGCTTTCTTT
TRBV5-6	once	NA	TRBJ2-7	CASSWFKWRREQYF	TGTGCCAGCAGCTGGTTCAAGTGGAGGAGGGAGCAGTACTTC
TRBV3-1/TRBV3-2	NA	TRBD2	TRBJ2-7	CASSQGRTSGPGEQYF	TGTGCCAGCAGCCAGGGGCGGACTAGCGGTCCTGGCGAGCAGTACTTC
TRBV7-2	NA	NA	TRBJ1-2	CASSREYGYTF	TGTGCCAGCAGCCGAGAGTATGGCTACACCTTC
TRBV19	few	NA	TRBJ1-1	CASSLMSWGEAFF	TGTGCCAGTAGTCTGATGTCTTGGGGCGAAGCTTTCTTT
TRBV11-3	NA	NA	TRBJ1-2	CASSTQRDFQVHGYTF	TGTGCCAGCAGCACCCAACGGGACTTCCAAGTACATGGCTACACCTTC
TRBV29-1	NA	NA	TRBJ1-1	CSVERNMNTEAFF	TGCAGCGTTGAACGTAACATGAACACTGAAGCTTTCTTT
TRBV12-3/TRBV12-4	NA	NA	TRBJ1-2	CASQSVNYGYTF	TGTGCCAGCCAGAGCGTTAACTATGGCTACACCTTC
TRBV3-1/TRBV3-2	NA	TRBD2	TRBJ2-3	CASSQDSGSGRVGTQYF	TGTGCCAGCAGCCAAGATTCAGGTAGCGGGCGTGTTGGTACGCAGTATTTT
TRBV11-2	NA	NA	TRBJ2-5	CASSLRGKETQYF	TGTGCCAGCAGCTTGAGGGGGAAAGAGACCCAGTACTTC
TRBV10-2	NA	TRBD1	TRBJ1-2	CASRGTGAPYGYTF	TGCGCCAGCAGAGGGACAGGGGCCCCCTATGGCTACACCTTC
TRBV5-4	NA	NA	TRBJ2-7	CASSFLQGVGEQYF	TGTGCCAGCAGCTTTCTTCAAGGGGTTGGCGAGCAGTACTTC
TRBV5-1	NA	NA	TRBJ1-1	CASSPNLNTEAFF	TGCGCCAGCAGCCCAAACCTAAACACTGAAGCTTTCTTT
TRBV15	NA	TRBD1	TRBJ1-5	CATSRERTGVSNQPQHF	TGTGCCACCAGCAGAGAACGGACAGGGGTAAGCAATCAGCCCCAGCATTTT
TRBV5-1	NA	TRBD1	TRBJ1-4	CASSLNSRGPGEKLFF	TGCGCCAGCAGCTTGAATTCTAGGGGGCCGGGCGAAAAACTGTTTTTT
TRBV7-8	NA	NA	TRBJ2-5	CASSFGTARETQYF	TGTGCCAGCAGCTTCGGTACGGCTAGGGAGACCCAGTACTTC
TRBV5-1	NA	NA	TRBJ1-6	CASSIGTAGGSPLHF	TGCGCCAGCAGCATCGGTACGGCGGGCGGGTCACCCCTCCACTTT
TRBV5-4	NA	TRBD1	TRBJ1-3	CASSFRDSGNTIYF	TGTGCCAGCAGCTTTCGGGACAGTGGAAACACCATATATTTT
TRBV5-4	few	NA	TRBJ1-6	CASSSMGTGYSPLHF	TGTGCCAGCAGCTCGATGGGCACAGGGTACTCACCCCTCCACTTT
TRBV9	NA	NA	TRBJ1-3	CASSVNTGNTIYF	TGTGCCAGCAGCGTAAACACTGGAAACACCATATATTTT
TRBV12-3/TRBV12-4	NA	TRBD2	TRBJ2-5	CASWGGMGETQYF	TGTGCCAGCTGGGGGGGGATGGGGGAGACCCAGTACTTC
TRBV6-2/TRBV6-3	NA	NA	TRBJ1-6	CASSSREGPNSPLHF	TGTGCCAGCAGTTCCCGGGAGGGTCCTAATTCACCCCTCCACTTT
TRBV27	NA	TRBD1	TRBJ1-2	CASSGTGMVGYTF	TGTGCCAGCAGTGGGACAGGGATGGTTGGCTACACCTTC
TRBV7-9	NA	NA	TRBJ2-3	CASSHGVAAPPDTQYF	TGTGCCAGCAGCCACGGGGTAGCTGCCCCCCCAGATACGCAGTATTTT
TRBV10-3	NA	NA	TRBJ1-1	CAISESGTHEAFF	TGTGCCATCAGTGAGTCAGGGACACATGAAGCTTTCTTT
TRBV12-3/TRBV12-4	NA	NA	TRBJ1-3	CASRQLLGNTIYF	TGTGCCAGCAGACAACTACTCGGAAACACCATATATTTT
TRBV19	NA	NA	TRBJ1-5	CAPPRQGNQPQHF	TGTGCCCCCCCAAGACAGGGCAATCAGCCCCAGCATTTT
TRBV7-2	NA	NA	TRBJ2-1	CASSLATRVYNEQFF	TGTGCCAGCAGCTTAGCTACCCGAGTCTACAATGAGCAGTTCTTC
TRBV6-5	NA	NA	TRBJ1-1	CASRSGPGGEAFF	TGTGCCAGCAGGTCGGGACCCGGGGGTGAAGCTTTCTTT
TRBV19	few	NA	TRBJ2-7	CASRNRDEQYF	TGTGCCAGTAGGAACAGGGACGAGCAGTACTTC
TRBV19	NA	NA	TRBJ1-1	CASSIGRALMTEAFF	TGTGCCAGTAGTATAGGGAGGGCCTTAATGACTGAAGCTTTCTTT
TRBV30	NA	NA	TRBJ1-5	CAWSVSMTNQPQHF	TGTGCCTGGAGTGTTTCTATGACAAATCAGCCCCAGCATTTT
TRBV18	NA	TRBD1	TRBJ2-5	CASSPKQGVGETQYF	TGTGCCAGCTCACCAAAACAGGGGGTCGGAGAGACCCAGTACTTC